This T cell receptor (beta chain) was profiled in a study of neurological immune-mediated disorders. The CDR3 spans 13 residues. Trimming took off 1 base at V and 7 bases at J, with 8 bases between the two ends. Points from the study as a whole: Sharing of CDR3 amino acid sequences among expanded clones across subjects was absent, suggesting private repertoires in all groups.

5'RACE with 10-nucleotide random UMIs generated the cDNA. In TCRdb, the 5' RACE reads were re-called with MiXCR into one record per CDR3 protein. The data show roughly 49,000 distinct CDR3 sequences, with roughly 14% seen just once and 4.5% to 5.5% held by the top ten. Specified time point: longitudinal time-point 2. The sample holds many counts of this clonotype. The target antigen is unknown. The specimen was PBMCs. The V call is TRBV12-3 or TRBV12-4, the J call TRBJ1-5; the D is unclear. This receptor was identified in a male donor with HTLV-1-associated myelopathy (HAM/TSP). CDR3 in DNA: TGTGCCAGCAGTTTAGGGCAGAGACAGCCCCAGCATTTT. Encoded protein: CASSLGQRQPQHF.